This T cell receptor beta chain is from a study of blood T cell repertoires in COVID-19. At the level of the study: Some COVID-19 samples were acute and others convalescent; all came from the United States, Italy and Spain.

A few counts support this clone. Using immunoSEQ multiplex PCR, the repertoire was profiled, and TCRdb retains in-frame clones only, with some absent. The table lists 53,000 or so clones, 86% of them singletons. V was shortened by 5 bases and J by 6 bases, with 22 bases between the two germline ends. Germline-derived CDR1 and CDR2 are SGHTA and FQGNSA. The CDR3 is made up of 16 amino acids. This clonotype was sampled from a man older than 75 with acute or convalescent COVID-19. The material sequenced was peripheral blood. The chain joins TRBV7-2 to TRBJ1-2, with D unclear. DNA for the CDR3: TGTGCCAGCAGCCGGGGAAGCGGGCTAAATGCAGATGGCTACACCTTC. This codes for CASSRGSGLNADGYTF.